This T cell receptor (beta chain) was obtained from a study of cytomegalovirus exposure and HLA in healthy donors. Study findings and constraints: Overall, some 160 TCR beta chains were annotated as cytomegalovirus-associated. In a later analysis, a missense DCLRE1C variant was linked to TCR beta V- and J-gene trimming. Most TCR beta V segments were productive about 87% or about 30% of the time in an earlier analysis.

V was cut by 2 bases and J by 0 bases, with 16 bases left in between. Germline V CDR1 and CDR2: SGHNT, YENEEA. This CDR3 has 17 amino acids. Primers for the PCR totalled 60 Vbeta and 13 Jbeta. How the authors handled the data: An analysis that came later counted 73 million or so unique TCR beta chains, some 11 million shared. Repertoires were generated with immunoSEQ multiplex PCR, while TCRdb's copy carries only in-frame clones and drops some. Clonal size and the V and J genes are those of that table, whereas D and trimming came from the DNA. The table lists more than 200,000 clones, nearly 80% of them singletons. Remarks on this clone: Its target is not known.

The specimen was PBMCs. The TCR comes from a man between 18 and 35 years old in good health and CMV-seronegative. The chain links TRBV11-3 to TRBJ1-1; possibly TRBD1 for D (6 bases). The CDR3: CASSLLGTGLMNTEAFF. In nucleotides, the CDR3 is TGTGCCAGCAGCTTATTGGGAACAGGGCTCATGAACACTGAAGCTTTCTTT.